The sequence of this T cell receptor (beta chain) was determined in a study of long-term antiretroviral therapy in people with HIV. This CDR3 spans 13 amino acids. With 3 bases removed from V and 9 bases from J, the gap between germline ends came to 9 bases. The germline V gene has CDR1 SGHNT and CDR2 YENEEA. Whole-study findings and limits: Regardless of time point, clones expanded before ART dominated the repertoire. With ART, diversity went up but was still lower than in transplant donor controls. Repertoires in HIV (unlike those of controls) had narrower CDR3 length ranges.

For this clone: Its matching antigen is unknown.

For each donor, at least one pre-ART and at least two post-ART PBMC samples were available. The run of the v3.0 immunoSEQ assay was at survey level. Data came from immunoSEQ multiplex PCR; TCRdb stores just in-frame clones and leaves some out. The sample has about 30,000 clones, more than 85% seen once; the top ten hold about 7%. This TCR was recovered from a man aged 50 to 60 with HIV. The chain is built from TRBV11-3 and TRBJ1-6, with D unclear. This sample comprised unsorted PBMCs, obtained approximately 5 years before starting antiretroviral therapy. The CDR3 region is CASSFTLGSPLHF. CDR3 DNA: TGTGCCAGCAGCTTCACCTTGGGTTCACCCCTCCACTTT.